This section outlines one TCR beta chain sequence together with its context. Its cognate antigen has yet to be identified. Base qualities are not provided; no much larger clone lies one nucleotide away. This sample is drawn from a study of blood T cell repertoires in COVID-19 (dated by TCRdb to the early 2020s). Broadly, across the study: The collaborator samples originated in the United States, Italy and Spain and spanned the acute and convalescent phases of COVID-19. Samples came from the ongoing ImmuneRACE study (first 160 participants) plus 1,254 subjects from 6 global collaborators. A de-identified subject ID, COVID-19 status, age in years and sex were almost always included in the sample metadata. Where available, HLA class I and class II types were obtained from metadata supplied by the sample provider rather than from assay-based typing. Deeply sampled blood TCRbeta repertoires from subjects exposed to, actively infected with, or recovered from COVID-19 were included in the dataset. The material from the prospective study consisted of cDNA or gDNA derived from T cells, B-cell-depleted T cells, or PBMCs. A freely available public database, intended as a resource for researchers studying the immune response to SARS-CoV-2, is where the repertoires were released.

TCRbeta CDR3 regions were amplified from genomic DNA using the immunoSEQ Assay, a bias-controlled multiplex PCR. Per the authors' processing: Within the assay, amplification of reference gene primers was used to estimate how many nucleated cells each sample contained. Sequence reads were collapsed and filtered to measure the absolute abundance of every unique TCRbeta CDR3 rearrangement. For each sample, productive Simpson clonality was calculated as the square root of Simpson's diversity index across productive rearrangements. TCRdb holds this immuneACCESS table with in-frame rearrangements only. Some clones are missing; in checked studies, unresolved V genes explain under half, and the rest has no known cause. The V and J calls and clone size were taken over from that table, and D and trimming were inferred from the DNA. The sample table records over 120,000 clones; 86% of these occur just once. Roughly 4% of the sample comes from the top ten.

Participants in the prospective study were enrolled through a virtual design, were aged roughly 18 to 95 years, and lived in approximately 24 United States geographic areas. In the prospective study, participants were assigned to cohorts based on the clinical history participants reported in a screening survey and a study questionnaire. For ImmuneRACE Cohort 3, a participant was defined as recovered based on two consecutive negative NP/OP PCR tests, clearance by a healthcare professional, or resolution of symptoms. Mobile phlebotomists in the prospective study collected whole blood, serum and a nasopharyngeal or oropharyngeal swab from every participant. Additional blood draws and questionnaires over an approximately two-month period could optionally be provided by prospective study participants. Prospective study blood samples were shipped either frozen or at room temperature before DNA extraction.

Taken from cysteine to phenylalanine, the CDR3 has 15 residues. The sequence is cut down to CDR3 DNA, 45 bases in frame from base 1. Trimming removed 5 bases from V and 0 bases from J; the gene matches leave 2 bases unexplained. CDR1 and CDR2 are drawn from the germline V gene: SGHTA, FQGTGA. Study-wide findings and limitations: The amount of clinical and demographic metadata varied by source and participant and was provided uncurated.

Source material: PBMCs or T cells enriched from blood (not recorded which). The chain was built from TRBV7-3 and TRBJ2-2, with 8 junctional bases fitting TRBD1. The source is a man aged 45 to 65 who had recovered from COVID-19. The CDR3 here reads CASSPGQANTGELFF. The DNA is TGTGCCAGCAGCCCGGGACAGGCGAACACCGGGGAGCTGTTTTTT.